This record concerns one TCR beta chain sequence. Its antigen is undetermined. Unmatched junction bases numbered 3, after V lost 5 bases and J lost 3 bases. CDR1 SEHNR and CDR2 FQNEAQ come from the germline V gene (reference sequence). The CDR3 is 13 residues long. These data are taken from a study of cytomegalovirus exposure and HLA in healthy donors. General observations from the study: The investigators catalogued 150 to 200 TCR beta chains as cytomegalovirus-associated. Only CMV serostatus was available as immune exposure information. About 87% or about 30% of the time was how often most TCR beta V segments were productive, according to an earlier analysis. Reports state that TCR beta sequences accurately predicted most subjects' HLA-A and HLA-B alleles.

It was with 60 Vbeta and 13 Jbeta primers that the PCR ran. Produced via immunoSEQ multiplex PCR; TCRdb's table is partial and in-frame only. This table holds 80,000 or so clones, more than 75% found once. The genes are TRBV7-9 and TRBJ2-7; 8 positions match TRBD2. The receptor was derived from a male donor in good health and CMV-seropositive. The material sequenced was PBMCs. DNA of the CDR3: TGTGCCAGCAGCCCCGGGACTAGCTACGAGCAGTACTTC. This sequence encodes CASSPGTSYEQYF. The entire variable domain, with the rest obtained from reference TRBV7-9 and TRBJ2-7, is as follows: DTGVSQNPRHKITKRGQNVTFRCDPISEHNRLYWYRQTLGQGPEFLTYFQNEAQLEKSRLLSDRFSAERPKGSFSTLEIQRTEQGDSAMYLCASSPGTSYEQYFGPGTRLTVT.